Listed below are T cell receptor beta chains from one sample, sequenced in a study of T cell responses to AZD1222 COVID-19 vaccine. Libraries were prepared by immunoSEQ multiplex PCR; TCRdb keeps only in-frame clonotypes and omits some of them. Here the sample spans about 100,000 clones, about 90% being singletons. The source was peripheral blood, collected on day 0 of AZD1222 vaccination. The receptor set was obtained from an adult in good health. CDR3s include the opening cysteine and the closing phenylalanine or tryptophan. A D gene is named only where the DNA matches it firmly. The size entry is marked missing in some rows and otherwise reads once, few, many or a size class.

V,J,size,D,DNA,CDR3
TRBV10-2,TRBJ2-7,.,.,TGCGCCAGCAGTGGTTCTCCCTCGCCGATTGTCTTC,CASSGSPSPIVF
TRBV11-2,TRBJ1-2,.,TRBD1,TGTGCCAGCAGCCAGGCCGGACAGGGACAATATGGCTACACCTTC,CASSQAGQGQYGYTF
TRBV28,TRBJ2-1,.,TRBD2,TGTGCCAGCAGGAAGGGAGGGAGTCTATTTGTCAATGAGCAGTTCTTC,CASRKGGSLFVNEQFF
TRBV7-9,TRBJ2-7,few,.,TGTGCCAGCAGCTTGAGCCTGGGCAGCGCGGGAGAGCAGTACTTC,CASSLSLGSAGEQYF
TRBV5-1,TRBJ2-3,.,TRBD2,TGCGCCAGCAGCTTGGCCTCCCTAGCGGGGGCCTCTAGCACAGATACGCAGTATTTT,CASSLASLAGASSTDTQYF
TRBV6-2/TRBV6-3,TRBJ1-2,.,.,TGTGCCAGCAGCCACGGTGGCTACACCTTC,CASSHGGYTF
TRBV20-1,TRBJ1-4,.,.,TGCAGTGCCAGTCATAGAGATGAAAAACTGTTTTTT,CSASHRDEKLFF
TRBV7-2,TRBJ2-7,.,.,TGTGCCAGCAGCTCGGGGAGAGCGTCGAGAGCGAGAGAGCAGTACTTC,CASSSGRASRAREQYF
TRBV6-5,TRBJ1-5,.,TRBD1,TGTGCCAGCAGGGGGACAGGCCTCAATCAGCCCCAGCATTTT,CASRGTGLNQPQHF
TRBV7-6,TRBJ2-3,.,.,TGTGCCAGCAGCTATGGTTTGGGAACAGATACGCAGTATTTT,CASSYGLGTDTQYF
TRBV18,TRBJ1-3,.,TRBD1,TGTGCCAGCTCACGAACGACAGGGGGCGTTCCCTACTCTGGAAACACCATATATTTT,CASSRTTGGVPYSGNTIYF
TRBV15,TRBJ2-2,.,TRBD2,TGTGCCACCAGCAGGGAAGCGGGGTACACCGGGGAGCTGTTTTTT,CATSREAGYTGELFF
TRBV16,TRBJ1-1,.,TRBD1,TGTGCCAGCAGCCTTAACTCCAGGGGGGAGACTGAAGCTTTCTTT,CASSLNSRGETEAFF
TRBV9,TRBJ2-3,.,.,TGTGCCAGCAGCCCCCGTCGGGGAGCGGATACGCAGTATTTT,CASSPRRGADTQYF
TRBV4-1,TRBJ1-1,.,TRBD1,TGCGCCAGCAGCCAAGGAGGGGGCCTAGCTACTGAAGCTTTCTTT,CASSQGGGLATEAFF
TRBV30,TRBJ2-6,.,TRBD1,TGTGCCTGGGAGACAGGGTCGTCTGGGGCCAACGTCCTGACTTTC,CAWETGSSGANVLTF
TRBV12-3/TRBV12-4,TRBJ1-1,.,.,TGTGCCAGCAGTTGGGTAGGAACTGAAGCTTTCTTT,CASSWVGTEAFF
TRBV21-1,TRBJ1-1,.,.,TGTGCCAGCAGCCCTGGTGAGGCCGGGGCTGAAGCTTTCTTT,CASSPGEAGAEAFF
TRBV12-3/TRBV12-4,TRBJ1-1,few,.,TGTGCCAGCAGTTCGGCCAGGAACACTGAAGCTTTCTTT,CASSSARNTEAFF
TRBV12-5,TRBJ1-5,few,.,TGTGCTAGTGGTTTGGTTTTGGGGAACCAGCCCCAGCATTTT,CASGLVLGNQPQHF
TRBV11-2,TRBJ1-6,once,.,TGTGCCAGCAGCCCCCGGGACTATAATTCACCCCTCCACTTT,CASSPRDYNSPLHF
TRBV12-3/TRBV12-4,TRBJ2-3,.,TRBD2,TGTGCCAGCAGCCCGGGACTAGTCCACACGCAGTATTTT,CASSPGLVHTQYF
TRBV5-1,TRBJ2-7,.,TRBD1,TGCGCCAGCAGCACAGGGGAGTTCCACGAGCAGTACTTC,CASSTGEFHEQYF
TRBV13,TRBJ2-1,.,.,TGTGCCAGCATCAACAGGCAGTCCTACAATGAGCAGTTCTTC,CASINRQSYNEQFF
TRBV10-2,TRBJ2-3,.,.,TGCGCCAGCCAACAGGGAGATACGCAGTATTTT,CASQQGDTQYF
TRBV3-1/TRBV3-2,TRBJ2-2,.,.,TGTGCCAGCAGTCCTCCTACGAACACCGGGGAGCTGTTTTTT,CASSPPTNTGELFF
TRBV5-1,TRBJ1-4,once,.,TGCGCCAGCAGCTTGCGGGGAGGGGATGAAAAACTGTTTTTT,CASSLRGGDEKLFF
TRBV6-4,TRBJ1-4,.,.,TGTGCCAGCATACTCGGTCGCCCCGGAGGTGAAAAACTGTTTTTT,CASILGRPGGEKLFF
TRBV7-9,TRBJ2-2,.,TRBD2,TGTGCCAGCAGCCGGACTAGCGGGGGCCTCGGGACCGGGGAGCTGTTTTTT,CASSRTSGGLGTGELFF
TRBV9,TRBJ2-7,.,.,TGTGCCAGCAGCGTAGATGTCGGCCCCTACGAGCAGTACTTC,CASSVDVGPYEQYF
TRBV19,TRBJ1-2,.,.,TGTGCCACCCAGGACCGGTGGGCCTATGGCTACACCTTC,CATQDRWAYGYTF
TRBV15,TRBJ1-2,.,TRBD1,TGTGCCACCAGCGCTAAATTTACAGGGGTGCTTGACTATGGCTACACCTTC,CATSAKFTGVLDYGYTF
TRBV5-1,TRBJ1-1,.,TRBD1,TGCGCCAGCAGCTCGACAGGGATATACACTGAAGCTTTCTTT,CASSSTGIYTEAFF
TRBV7-2,TRBJ2-6,.,.,TGTGCCAGCAGCTTAGTGAGTGATGGGGCCAACGTCCTGACTTTC,CASSLVSDGANVLTF
TRBV7-2,TRBJ2-7,few,.,TGTGCCAGCAGCTTAGCGCTAGCGAGCTACGAGCAGTACTTC,CASSLALASYEQYF
TRBV6-5,TRBJ2-7,.,.,TGTGCCAGCAGTTACGGGAGGATCTCCTACGAGCAGTACTTC,CASSYGRISYEQYF
TRBV5-4,TRBJ1-1,.,TRBD1,TGTGCCAGCAGCTCACCGGACAGGGGGGCGGCTTTCTTT,CASSSPDRGAAFF
TRBV6-2/TRBV6-3,TRBJ2-3,.,.,TGTGCCAGCAGTTACGTTGCATCCACAGATACGCAGTATTTT,CASSYVASTDTQYF
TRBV4-3,TRBJ1-5,.,.,TGCGCCAGCAGCCAAGGGATTGGAACTCAGCCCCAGCATTTT,CASSQGIGTQPQHF
TRBV27,TRBJ1-1,once,.,TGTGCCAGCAGTTTACTAACCGGAGGGTTCACTGAAGCTTTCTTT,CASSLLTGGFTEAFF
TRBV30,TRBJ2-5,.,.,TGTGCCTGGAACCAGGGGACAGAGACCCAGTACTTC,CAWNQGTETQYF
TRBV5-4,TRBJ2-1,.,.,TGTGCCAGCAGCTTGGGCCTCTACAATGAGCAGTTCTTC,CASSLGLYNEQFF
TRBV28,TRBJ2-2,.,.,TGTGCCAGCAGTTTAGGCTCTTGGGCAGGGAGCGGGGAGCTGTTTTTT,CASSLGSWAGSGELFF
TRBV5-6,TRBJ1-5,.,.,TGTGCCAGCAGCTTGGAGCAGGGGAGCCAGCCCCAGCATTTT,CASSLEQGSQPQHF
TRBV30,TRBJ2-2,.,.,TGTGCCTGGCGACCCGGGGGAGGAACCGGGGAGCTGTTTTTT,CAWRPGGGTGELFF
TRBV7-6,TRBJ2-7,.,.,TGTGCCAGCAGCTTCCTAGAGGGTAGCTACGAGCAGTACTTC,CASSFLEGSYEQYF
TRBV7-2,TRBJ2-7,.,.,TGTGCCAGCAGCAGAACAGGCTCCTACGAGCAGTACTTC,CASSRTGSYEQYF
TRBV27,TRBJ1-5,.,.,TGTGCCAGCAGTTTCAGATCCCATAGCAATCAGCCCCAGCATTTT,CASSFRSHSNQPQHF
TRBV6-6,TRBJ2-2,.,TRBD1,TGTGCCAGCAGTCTACGACCGGGACAGGGGAACGGCGGGGAGCTGTTTTTT,CASSLRPGQGNGGELFF
TRBV5-4,TRBJ1-3,.,.,TGTGCCAGCAGTTCACAGGGCGGGCCTGGAAACACCATATATTTT,CASSSQGGPGNTIYF
TRBV9,TRBJ2-7,.,.,TGTGCCAGCAGCGTAAGAGGGGAGAACGAGCAGTACTTC,CASSVRGENEQYF
TRBV2,TRBJ2-7,.,.,TGTGCCAGCAGGGGGACTTCTAGCTCCTACGAGCAGTACTTC,CASRGTSSSYEQYF
TRBV4-2,TRBJ2-7,.,.,TGTGCCAGCAGCCCGCAGGGGACTACCCAGTACTTC,CASSPQGTTQYF
TRBV5-1,TRBJ1-4,.,.,TGCGCCAGCAGCCAAAACCCGGGACAAACAAAACTGTTTTTT,CASSQNPGQTKLFF
TRBV6-2/TRBV6-3,TRBJ2-7,.,.,TGTGCCAGCAGTTACCTACACCCAGATCCCGAGCAGTACTTC,CASSYLHPDPEQYF